What follows are 28 T cell receptor beta chains derived from one specimen sequenced in a study of T cell responses to AZD1222 COVID-19 vaccine. Measured with immunoSEQ multiplex PCR; TCRdb has only the in-frame clones, and not every one. Here the sample spans some 280,000 clones, around 93% being singletons. The source was peripheral blood, collected 28 days after the second AZD1222 dose. All receptors come from an adult who received the AZD1222 COVID-19 vaccine.

The V gene is TRBV5-6, the J gene TRBJ1-1; 8 bases fit TRBD1. This CDR3 is built from 15 residues. Germline V CDR1 and CDR2: SGHDT, YYEEEE. The junction had 5 bases not matched to a gene; V was cut back by 4 bases and J by 0 bases. CDR3 sequence reads: CASSRDRRVNTEAFF. As DNA, the CDR3 is TGTGCCAGCAGCAGGGACAGGCGAGTGAACACTGAAGCTTTCTTT.

The rearrangement joins TRBV15 to TRBJ2-7, with 8 bases aligning to TRBD1. Germline lookup yields CDR1 LNHNV and CDR2 YYDKDF (reference sequence). V lost 0 bases to trimming and J lost 0 bases; unmatched junction nucleotides: 7. This CDR3 region has 17 residues. The CDR3 protein is CATSRDPQGAGSYEQYF. The CDR3 nucleotides are TGTGCCACCAGCAGAGATCCCCAGGGGGCGGGCTCCTACGAGCAGTACTTC.

This clone has just one count. CDR3: CASSSNPRSGSYNEQFF. The CDR3 DNA reads TGTGCCAGCAGCTCAAACCCCCGAAGCGGATCCTACAATGAGCAGTTCTTC. The rearrangement uses TRBV11-3 and TRBJ2-1; D may be TRBD2 (5 bases). V was trimmed by 4 bases and J by 1 base, leaving 17 bases between them. Germline-derived CDR1 and CDR2 are SGHNT and YENEEA. This CDR3 region has 17 residues.

This chain connects TRBV5-6 to TRBJ2-5; 10 bases map to TRBD1. V dropped 3 bases and J dropped 7; count of bases not matched to a gene: 6. CDR1 and CDR2 from the germline V gene are SGHDT and YYEEEE. The CDR3 runs to 14 residues. The CDR3 DNA reads TGTGCCAGCAGCTCTTGGGGGACAGGGGCGACCCAGTACTTC. This codes for CASSSWGTGATQYF.

The CDR3 nucleotides are TGTGCCAGCACCCCTCACAGGGAGAATTCACCCCTCCACTTT. It translates to CASTPHRENSPLHF. This chain uses TRBV27 with TRBJ1-6, with a weak D call TRBD1 (6 bases). CDR1 MNHEY and CDR2 SMNVEV come from the germline V gene (reference sequence). The CDR3 has 14 residues. Trimming stripped 7 bases from V and 7 bases from J, with 14 bases between.

The chain couples TRBV2 to TRBJ1-3, with TRBD1 matching 9 bases. The CDR3 contains 14 residues. Trimming took 6 bases from V and 3 from J; bases not matched to a gene: 3. Germline CDR1 reads SNHLY; CDR2 reads FYNNEI. The DNA for the CDR3 is TGTGCCAGCAGGGACAGGGGAGGTGGAAACACCATATATTTT. Protein sequence: CASRDRGGGNTIYF. Full variable domain (remainder filled in from reference TRBV2 and TRBJ1-3): EPEVTQTPSHQVTQMGQEVILRCVPISNHLYFYWYRQILGQKVEFLVSFYNNEISEKSEIFDDQFSVERPDGSNFTLKIRSTKLEDSAMYFCASRDRGGGNTIYFGEGSWLTVV.

This clone came up once. The chain combines TRBV5-1 with TRBJ1-4, with 9 bases aligning to TRBD1. The length of the CDR3 is 13 residues. Germline values: CDR1 SGHRS, CDR2 YFSETQ. The J segment lost 6 bases and the V segment lost 7 bases, leaving 4 bases of the junction unmatched. For the CDR3, the DNA is TGCGCCAGCGCGGGGACAGGGCATGAAAAACTGTTTTTT. This encodes CASAGTGHEKLFF.

V and J are TRBV3-1 (or the pseudogene TRBV3-2) and TRBJ1-5, with a weak D call TRBD1 (5 bases). Germline CDR1 and CDR2: LGHDT and YNNKEL (reference sequence). V was shortened by 1 base and J by 5 bases, with 6 bases between the two germline ends. This CDR3 comprises 13 residues. The CDR3 sequence: CASSQGGDQPQHF. The CDR3 nucleotides are TGTGCCAGCAGCCAAGGAGGGGATCAGCCCCAGCATTTT.

The J gene is TRBJ1-5, the V gene TRBV12-3 or TRBV12-4; 7 bases line up with TRBD1. The CDR3 is 13 amino acids. Trimming took 7 bases from V and 4 from J; bases not matched to a gene: 4. The CDR3 DNA sequence: TGTGCCAGCACCCGGGACAGAAATCAGCCCCAGCATTTT. Amino acid sequence: CASTRDRNQPQHF.

The chain recombines TRBV19 with TRBJ1-4, with 8 bases lining up with TRBD1. This CDR3 contains 15 residues. Germline CDR1 reads LNHDA; CDR2 reads SQIVND (reference sequence). After removal of 5 bases from V and 2 bases from J, the junction contained 4 bases not matched to a gene. This chain's CDR3 is CASSSQGATNEKLFF. CDR3 sequence (DNA): TGTGCCAGTAGTTCGCAGGGGGCGACTAATGAAAAACTGTTTTTT.

The chain uses TRBV25-1 and TRBJ1-1; D is possibly TRBD1 (6 bases). Trimming took 1 base from V and 7 from J, leaving 10 bases between them. The CDR3 consists of 13 residues. Looked up from germline, CDR1 is MGHDK and CDR2 is SYGVNS. The CDR3 coding sequence is TGTGCCAGCAGTGAATTTAAGGGGGTTGAAGCTTTCTTT. Its protein is CASSEFKGVEAFF. The variable domain in full, with the rest retrieved from reference TRBV25-1 and TRBJ1-1, is EADIYQTPRYLVIGTGKKITLECSQTMGHDKMYWYQQDPGMELHLIHYSYGVNSTEKGDLSSESTVSRIRTEHFPLTLESARPSHTSQYLCASSEFKGVEAFFGQGTRLTVV.

This clone ranks as medium-sized. The chain recombines TRBV7-9 with TRBJ1-1; no definite D call. V lost 5 bases to trimming and J lost 2 bases, with 9 bases between them. This CDR3 has 13 amino acids. The germline V gene has CDR1 SEHNR and CDR2 FQNEAQ (reference sequence). This CDR3 reads CASSAQENTEAFF. The CDR3 DNA reads TGTGCCAGCAGCGCCCAAGAAAACACTGAAGCTTTCTTT.

The DNA of the CDR3 is TGTGCCAGCAGGGTGGACGGGCGGACCGGGGAGCTGTTTTTT. This translates into CASRVDGRTGELFF. The chain combines TRBV7-3 with TRBJ2-2, with no clear D. Germline values: CDR1 SGHTA, CDR2 FQGTGA. This CDR3 contains 14 residues. Trimming removed 6 bases from V and 5 bases from J, with 13 bases in between.

The chain carries TRBV2 and TRBJ2-7; TRBD1 matches 10 bases. The germline V gene encodes CDR1 SNHLY and CDR2 FYNNEI. This CDR3 has 13 residues. V lost 7 bases and J lost 3; bases outside the gene matches: 3. The CDR3: CASIGTGDYEQYF. In nucleotides, the CDR3 is TGTGCCAGCATCGGGACAGGGGACTACGAGCAGTACTTC.

The V call is TRBV5-1, the J call TRBJ2-2; D call uncertain. The CDR3 contains 14 residues. Deletions cut 0 bases from V and 4 bases from J, with 7 bases between. Germline V CDR1 and CDR2: SGHRS, YFSETQ. CDR3 coding DNA: TGCGCCAGCAGCTTGGCCATGGGCACCGGGGAGCTGTTTTTT. It translates to CASSLAMGTGELFF.

This chain uses TRBV3-1 (or the pseudogene TRBV3-2) with TRBJ2-5; possibly TRBD1 or TRBD2 for D (5 bases each). The CDR3 has 13 residues. Germline assignment: CDR1 LGHDT and CDR2 YNNKEL (reference sequence). V shed 4 bases and J shed 4 bases, with 10 bases lying between them. The chain's CDR3 is CASSLGTRETQYF. CDR3 sequence (DNA): TGTGCCAGCAGCCTCGGGACCCGAGAGACCCAGTACTTC.

This sequence joins TRBV7-2 and TRBJ1-4; D is unresolved. Trimming removed 7 bases at V and 10 bases at J, with 19 bases between. The V gene's germline CDR1 is SGHTA and CDR2 FQGNSA. The CDR3 is made up of 14 amino acids. DNA for the CDR3: TGTGCCAGCACCTATGAAACGGGTTCCGGAAAACTGTTTTTT. Translated: CASTYETGSGKLFF.

V and J are TRBV2 and TRBJ1-3; a possible D gene is TRBD1 (6 bases). Germline CDR1 is SNHLY and CDR2 is FYNNEI. The V end lost 6 bases, the J end lost 2 bases, and 11 bases lay between the germline ends. The length of the CDR3 is 14 residues. As DNA, the CDR3 is TGTGCCAGCAGCGGCAGGGGAGCTGGAAACACCATATATTTT. This gives the protein CASSGRGAGNTIYF.

This chain joins TRBV10-1 and TRBJ2-5; a possible D gene is TRBD1 (6 bases). Germline CDR1 is WNHNN and CDR2 is SYGVQD (reference sequence). Trimming took 0 bases from V and 4 from J, leaving 15 bases between them. The CDR3 extends over 16 amino acids. The DNA for the CDR3 is TGCGCCAGCAGTGAGTCGGGACACAGCCTATCAGAGACCCAGTACTTC. Its protein product is CASSESGHSLSETQYF.

The chain carries TRBV2 and TRBJ1-1; D possibly corresponds to TRBD1 (6 bases). CDR3 length: 14 residues. CDR1 SNHLY and CDR2 FYNNEI come from the germline V gene. Trimming stripped 6 bases from V and 4 bases from J, with 15 bases between. CDR3: CASRAGVGGTEAFF. The CDR3 DNA reads TGTGCCAGCAGAGCAGGGGTCGGGGGCACTGAAGCTTTCTTT. Together with reference TRBV2 and TRBJ1-1, the CDR3 gives the full variable domain: EPEVTQTPSHQVTQMGQEVILRCVPISNHLYFYWYRQILGQKVEFLVSFYNNEISEKSEIFDDQFSVERPDGSNFTLKIRSTKLEDSAMYFCASRAGVGGTEAFFGQGTRLTVV.

The chain recombines TRBV28 with TRBJ2-5, with D unclear. Germline CDR1 reads MDHEN; CDR2 reads SYDVKM. Between the trimmed V and J ends, which lost 7 bases and 5 bases, there was a span of 8 bases. The CDR3 runs to 11 residues. CDR3: CASISRETQYF. The CDR3 nucleotides read TGTGCCAGCATCTCTCGGGAGACCCAGTACTTC.

The chain joins TRBV7-3 to TRBJ2-3; D could derive from TRBD1 or TRBD2 (6 bases each). Between the trimmed V and J ends, which lost 5 bases and 0 bases, there was a span of 12 bases. The CDR3 sequence is 15 residues long. Germline CDR1 is SGHTA and CDR2 is FQGTGA. The CDR3 reads CASSQGGGSTDTQYF. CDR3 bases: TGTGCCAGCAGCCAAGGAGGGGGTAGCACAGATACGCAGTATTTT.

In DNA form, the CDR3 reads TGCGCCAGCAGCTTAAGACAGTTTAGCACAGATACGCAGTATTTT. This gives the protein CASSLRQFSTDTQYF. The chain employs TRBV5-1 and TRBJ2-3; maybe TRBD1 (5 bases). This CDR3 is built from 15 residues. Germline CDR1 reads SGHRS; CDR2 reads YFSETQ. Trimming pared 2 bases from V and 0 bases from J, leaving 10 bases between.

This clone was recorded once. The chain has TRBV4-1 and TRBJ1-5, with a weak D call TRBD1 (5 bases). Trimming took 4 bases from V and 7 from J, leaving 17 bases between them. Germline lookup yields CDR1 MGHRA and CDR2 YSYEKL. The CDR3 is 15 residues long. CDR3 sequence reads: CASSRTRGEGQPQHF. The DNA of the CDR3 is TGCGCCAGCAGCCGGACAAGAGGGGAAGGGCAGCCCCAGCATTTT.

The CDR3 loop reads CASSRGGSTDTQYF. The CDR3 DNA reads TGTGCCAGCAGCCGGGGGGGCTCCACAGATACGCAGTATTTT. The chain carries TRBV11-3 and TRBJ2-3, with TRBD2 matching over 8 bases. The length of the CDR3 is 14 residues. CDR1 and CDR2 (germline): SGHNT, YENEEA. J gave up 2 bases and V 5 bases, and 3 bases lay outside the gene matches. The variable domain in full, completed from reference TRBV11-3 and TRBJ2-3, reads EAGVVQSPRYKIIEKKQPVAFWCNPISGHNTLYWYLQNLGQGPELLIRYENEEAVDDSQLPKDRFSAERLKGVDSTLKIQPAELGDSAVYLCASSRGGSTDTQYFGPGTRLTVL.

The chain joins TRBV21-1 to TRBJ1-5. TRBV21-1 is described as a pseudogene. The CDR3 runs 14 residues. Here the CDR3 DNA reads TGTGCCAGCAGCAAAGTATGGGGACCCCGGCCCCAGCATTTT. Amino acids: CASSKVWGPRPQHF.

In its sample, this clone was seen a few times. The gene calls are TRBV5-4 and TRBJ2-2; TRBD2 aligns across 13 bases. The germline gives CDR1 SGHNT, CDR2 YYREEE (reference sequence). The CDR3 runs 18 residues. The V segment lost 4 bases and the J segment 6 bases; nucleotides outside the gene matches: 12. The CDR3 DNA is TGTGCCAGCAGCCCTCCCGGAGGACTAGCGGGAGCGGCCGGGGAGCTGTTTTTT. Its protein product is CASSPPGGLAGAAGELFF.

The chain uses TRBV11-1 and TRBJ2-1, with 10 bases fitting TRBD1. In germline, CDR1 is SGHAT, CDR2 FQDESV (reference sequence). The CDR3 consists of 15 residues. V lost 5 bases to trimming and J lost 8 bases; unmatched junction nucleotides: 9. For the CDR3, the DNA is TGTGCCAGCAGCCTATGGACAGGGGGGATTGATGAGCAGTTCTTC. It is translated as CASSLWTGGIDEQFF.